This TCR beta chain came from a study of blood T cell repertoires in COVID-19. Germline V gene data show CDR1 as SGHRS and CDR2 as YFSETQ. This CDR3 is built from 15 residues. Losses at the gene ends were 4 bases for V and 5 bases for J; bases not matched to a gene: 11. This clone was counted a single time. As processed by the authors: By means of reference gene primer amplification, nucleated cell counts were estimated. The method was immunoSEQ multiplex PCR; TCRdb's version includes in-frame clones alone and lacks a portion of them. V, J and clone size reflect that table, while D and trimming were determined from the DNA. There are about 260,000 clones in the sample; around nine tenths occur only once, and around 5% lies in the top ten.

Sample: peripheral blood. This TCR came from a woman in her sixties with COVID-19, enrolled during active disease. The V and J genes are TRBV5-1 and TRBJ1-1; 7 nucleotides line up with TRBD1. The CDR3 region is CASSTTDRVGTEAFF. The DNA for the CDR3 is TGCGCCAGCAGCACTACAGACAGGGTTGGGACTGAAGCTTTCTTT.